This entry features one T cell receptor beta chain sequence. The record originates from a study of blood T cell repertoires in COVID-19. The assay was immunoSEQ multiplex PCR, and TCRdb's table has in-frame clones only and misses some. This table holds 310,000 or so clones, nearly 90% found once. CDR3 length equals 14 residues. Trimming cost V 4 bases and J 5 bases; bases outside gene matches: 3. The germline V gene encodes CDR1 SNHLY and CDR2 FYNNEI. The chain joins TRBV2 to TRBJ2-2; 8 bases agree with TRBD2. This TCR was sampled from a woman between 18 and 29 years old with acute COVID-19. The specimen sequenced was PBMCs or T cells enriched from blood (not recorded which). The DNA of the CDR3 is TGTGCCAGCAGTGTCGGGACTAGAACCGGGGAGCTGTTTTTT. It encodes CASSVGTRTGELFF.